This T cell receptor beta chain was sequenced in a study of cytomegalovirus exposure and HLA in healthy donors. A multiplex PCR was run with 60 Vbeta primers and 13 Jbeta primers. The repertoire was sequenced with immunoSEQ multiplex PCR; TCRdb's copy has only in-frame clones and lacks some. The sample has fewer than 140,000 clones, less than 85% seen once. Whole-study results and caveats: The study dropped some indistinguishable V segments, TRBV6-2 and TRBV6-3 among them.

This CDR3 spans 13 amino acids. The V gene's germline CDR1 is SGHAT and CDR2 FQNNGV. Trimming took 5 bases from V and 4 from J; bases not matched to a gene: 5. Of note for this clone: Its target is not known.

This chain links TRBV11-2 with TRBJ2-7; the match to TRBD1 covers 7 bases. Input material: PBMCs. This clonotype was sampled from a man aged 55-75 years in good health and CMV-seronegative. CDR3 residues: CASSVGTVYEQYV. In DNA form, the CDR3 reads TGTGCCAGCAGCGTAGGGACAGTTTACGAGCAGTACGTC.